This T cell receptor beta chain was profiled in a study of cytomegalovirus exposure and HLA in healthy donors. Study results and caveats: Compared with the roughly 700-donor mean, an Asian-associated ancestry cluster reportedly had fewer N-insertions, according to a later analysis. A highly shared variant cluster was judged a likely technical artifact. Accurate predictions that matched the HLA-A and HLA-B alleles of most subjects were reportedly made from TCR beta sequences.

As to this clone: Its specificity is unknown.

With 60 Vbeta and 13 Jbeta primers, the PCR was carried out. Assay used: immunoSEQ multiplex PCR; TCRdb lists only in-frame clones, some missing. The sample includes 130,000 to 150,000 clones, just under 75% of them seen just once. The ends were cut back, 8 bases at V and 0 bases at J, with 5 bases in the middle. Germline V CDR1 and CDR2: SGHAT, FQNNGV. The CDR3 is made up of 12 amino acids. The chain is built from TRBV11-2 and TRBJ2-1; D not certain. Sequenced: PBMCs. This TCR came from a woman in her late teens or twenties in good health and CMV-seronegative. Here the CDR3 DNA reads TGTGCCAGCGAGAACTCCTACAATGAGCAGTTCTTC. As protein: CASENSYNEQFF. The full variable domain, in which reference TRBV11-2 and TRBJ2-1 provide the parts outside the CDR3, is EAGVAQSPRYKIIEKRQSVAFWCNPISGHATLYWYQQILGQGPKLLIQFQNNGVVDDSQLPKDRFSAERLKGVDSTLKIQPAKLEDSAVYLCASENSYNEQFFGPGTRLTVL.